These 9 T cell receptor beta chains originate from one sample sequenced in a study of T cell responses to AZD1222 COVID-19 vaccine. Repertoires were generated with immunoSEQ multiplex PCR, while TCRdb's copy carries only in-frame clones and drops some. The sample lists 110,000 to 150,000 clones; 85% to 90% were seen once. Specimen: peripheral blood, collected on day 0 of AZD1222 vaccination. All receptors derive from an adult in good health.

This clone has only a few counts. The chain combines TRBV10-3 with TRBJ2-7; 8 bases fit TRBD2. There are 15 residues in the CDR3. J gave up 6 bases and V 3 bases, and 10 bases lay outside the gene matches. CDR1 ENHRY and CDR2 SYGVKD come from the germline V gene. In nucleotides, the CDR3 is TGTGCCATCAGTGACGCCGGACTAGCAGGAACCGAGCAGTACTTC. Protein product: CAISDAGLAGTEQYF.

CDR3 nucleotide sequence: TGTGCCACGGGACAGGGCCGCGGTGAAGCTTTCTTT. Translating gives CATGQGRGEAFF. This chain joins TRBV19 and TRBJ1-1, with 9 nucleotides matching TRBD1. CDR1 LNHDA and CDR2 SQIVND come from the germline V gene (reference sequence). The V and J ends lost 10 bases and 7 bases, in that order; junction bases with no gene match: 7. The CDR3 loop spans 12 amino acids.

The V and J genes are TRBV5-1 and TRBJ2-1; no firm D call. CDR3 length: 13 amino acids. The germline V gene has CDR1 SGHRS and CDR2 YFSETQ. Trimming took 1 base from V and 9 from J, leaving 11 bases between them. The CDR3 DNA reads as TGCGCCAGCAGCTTGCCCGGTCCCCTTGAGCAGTTCTTC. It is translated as CASSLPGPLEQFF.

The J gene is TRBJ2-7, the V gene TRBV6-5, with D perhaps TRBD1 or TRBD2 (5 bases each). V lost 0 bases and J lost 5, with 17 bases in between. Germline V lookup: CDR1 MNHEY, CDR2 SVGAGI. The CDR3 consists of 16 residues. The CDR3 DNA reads TGTGCCAGCAGTTACTCCGGAGGACAAAAGGATAACGAGCAGTACTTC. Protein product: CASSYSGGQKDNEQYF.

CDR3 amino acids: CASSGAPGGGNTIYF. CDR3 in DNA: TGTGCCAGCAGTGGAGCCCCAGGGGGTGGAAACACCATATATTTT. This sequence joins TRBV2 and TRBJ1-3, with TRBD1 identical over 7 bases. Trimming removed 4 bases from V and 3 bases from J; junction bases left unmatched: 6. The germline gives CDR1 SNHLY, CDR2 FYNNEI. This CDR3 is 15 amino acids long.

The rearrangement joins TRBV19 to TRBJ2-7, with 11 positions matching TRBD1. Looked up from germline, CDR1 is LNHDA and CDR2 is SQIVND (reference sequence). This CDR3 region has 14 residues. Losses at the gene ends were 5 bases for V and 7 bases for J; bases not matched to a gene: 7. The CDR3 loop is CASSVTGTGGEQYF. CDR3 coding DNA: TGTGCCAGTAGTGTCACCGGGACAGGGGGTGAGCAGTACTTC.

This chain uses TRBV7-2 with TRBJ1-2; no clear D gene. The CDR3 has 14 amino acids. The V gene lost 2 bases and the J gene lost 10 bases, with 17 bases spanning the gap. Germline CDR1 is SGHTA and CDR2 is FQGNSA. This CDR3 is CASSLYGRREDYTF. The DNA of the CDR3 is TGTGCCAGCAGCTTATATGGACGGCGGGAGGACTACACCTTC.

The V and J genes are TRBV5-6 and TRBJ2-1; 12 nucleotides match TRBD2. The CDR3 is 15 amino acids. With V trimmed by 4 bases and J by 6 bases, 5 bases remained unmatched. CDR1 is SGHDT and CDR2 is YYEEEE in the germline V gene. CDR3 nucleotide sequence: TGTGCCAGCAGCCCTCTAGCGGGAGGGAGCAATGAGCAGTTCTTC. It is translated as CASSPLAGGSNEQFF.

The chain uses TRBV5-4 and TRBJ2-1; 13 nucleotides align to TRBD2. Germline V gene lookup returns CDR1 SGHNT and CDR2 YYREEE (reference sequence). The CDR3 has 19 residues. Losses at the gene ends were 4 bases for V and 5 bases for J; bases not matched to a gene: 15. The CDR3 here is CASSPGLAGAGSMNNEQFF. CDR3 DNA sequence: TGTGCCAGCAGCCCAGGACTAGCGGGAGCCGGGAGCATGAACAATGAGCAGTTCTTC.